This T cell receptor beta chain was retrieved from a study of shared clonotypes between healthy human individuals. Study at large: The plates for each donor numbered three CD4 naive, three CD4 memory, two CD8 naive and one CD8 memory.

Overall study findings and caveats: Larger estimated richness was generally seen in naive subsets than in memory subsets. The rarefaction results pointed to incomplete sorted-subset sequencing despite large depth.

CD8 cells classed as naive were CD45RO-negative and positively selected for CCR7, excluding terminally differentiated effector memory CD45RA+ cells. On this clone itself: Its antigen is unidentified.

Roughly 200 ng DNA, 30,000 to 35,000 T cell genomes, went into each sorted-subset replicate PCR. Profiling relied on immunoSEQ multiplex PCR, and the TCRdb table lists in-frame clones only, not all of them. The sample holds nearly 600,000 clones; nearly 97% are singletons and the top ten take about 0.11%. Sequenced: naive CD8+ T cells sorted from blood. This TCR was sampled from a woman aged 25 to 45 in good health.

The CDR3 is CASSGPWVTGGTEAFF. Written as DNA, the CDR3 is TGTGCCAGCAGCGGCCCCTGGGTGACGGGGGGCACTGAAGCTTTCTTT. V is TRBV7-9 and J is TRBJ1-1, with D possibly matching TRBD1 (5 bases). Germline lookup yields CDR1 SEHNR and CDR2 FQNEAQ (reference sequence). The germline V and J ends were trimmed by 5 bases and 4 bases, with 20 bases remaining between them. This CDR3 spans 16 amino acids.